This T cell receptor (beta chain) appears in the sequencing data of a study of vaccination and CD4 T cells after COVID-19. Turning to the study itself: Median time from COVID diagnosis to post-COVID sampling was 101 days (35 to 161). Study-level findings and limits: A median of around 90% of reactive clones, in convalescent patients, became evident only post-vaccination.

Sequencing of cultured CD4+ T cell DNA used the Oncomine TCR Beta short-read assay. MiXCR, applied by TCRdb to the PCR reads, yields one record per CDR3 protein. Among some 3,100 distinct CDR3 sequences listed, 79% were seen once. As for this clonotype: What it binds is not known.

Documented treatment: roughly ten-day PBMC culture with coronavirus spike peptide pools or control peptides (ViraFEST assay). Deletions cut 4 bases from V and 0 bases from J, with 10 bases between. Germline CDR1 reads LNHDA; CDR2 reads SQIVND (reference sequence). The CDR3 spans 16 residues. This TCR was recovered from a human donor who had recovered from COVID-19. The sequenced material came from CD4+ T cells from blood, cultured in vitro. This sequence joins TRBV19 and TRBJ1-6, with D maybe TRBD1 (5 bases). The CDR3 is CASSRHGGSYNSPLHF. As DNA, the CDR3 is TGTGCCAGTAGTAGGCACGGGGGCTCCTATAATTCACCCCTCCACTTT.